A selection of T cell receptor beta chains follows, all from one sample in a study of T-cell reconstitution after alpha-beta-depleted transplantation in children. MiXCR, applied by TCRdb to the PCR reads, yields one record per CDR3 protein. The data show 240,000 or so distinct CDR3 sequences, more than 10% seen once. Sample: PBMCs from the stem cell graft donor, taken from the stem cell graft. All receptors come from a human donor who donated a stem cell graft to a child with acute lymphoblastic leukemia. Both conserved end residues are part of each CDR3. The D gene is left open where the match is weak. Size is stated for part of the rows, as once, few or many counts, or as a class when the clone is expanded.

17,TRBJ2-7,.,few,TRBV6-5,CASSYSISPPERHEQYF,TGTGCCAGCAGTTACTCGATTTCCCCCCCGGAAAGGCACGAGCAGTACTTC
11,TRBJ1-4,.,many,TRBV27,CASSHGEKLFF,TGTGCCAGCAGCCACGGTGAAAAACTGTTTTTT
13,TRBJ1-5,.,many,TRBV29-1,CSVGEVVNQPQHF,TGCAGCGTTGGGGAAGTGGTTAATCAGCCCCAGCATTTT
12,TRBJ2-7,.,many,TRBV7-9,CASSLSGIEQYF,TGTGCCAGCAGCTTATCAGGCATCGAGCAGTACTTC
15,TRBJ2-1,.,many,TRBV5-1,CASSLFGFDGNEQFF,TGCGCCAGCAGCTTGTTCGGGTTCGACGGCAATGAGCAGTTCTTC
13,TRBJ2-4,.,.,TRBV30,CAWGTLAKNIQYF,TGTGCCTGGGGGACGCTAGCCAAAAACATTCAGTACTTC
15,TRBJ1-5,.,many,TRBV5-1,CASSLEGVRNQPQHF,TGCGCCAGCAGCTTAGAGGGCGTCCGAAATCAGCCCCAGCATTTT
14,TRBJ1-2,.,.,TRBV7-9,CASSHGTPRAGYTF,TGTGCCAGCAGCCATGGGACTCCCCGGGCCGGCTACACCTTC
12,TRBJ2-7,.,many,TRBV5-1,CASSSGTFEQYF,TGCGCCAGCAGCTCCGGGACTTTCGAGCAGTACTTC
14,TRBJ2-5,.,many,TRBV27,CASANRGGVETQYF,TGTGCCAGCGCAAACCGAGGAGGGGTAGAGACCCAGTACTTC